The rows below give T cell receptor beta chains drawn from one sample of a study of blood T cell repertoires in COVID-19. Assay used: immunoSEQ multiplex PCR; TCRdb lists only in-frame clones, some missing. The sample lists roughly 330,000 clones, 70% to 90% occurring once. Sequencing was done on a sample of PBMCs or T cells enriched from blood (not recorded which). The receptors come from a woman aged 25-40 years who had recovered from COVID-19. The CDR3 runs from the conserved cysteine through the conserved F or W. The D gene is left open where the match is weak. Clone size is shown for a subset of rows, as once, few, many or a class of expanded clone.

13 | once | - | TRBJ2-7 | TRBV29-1 | CSVGPRELYEQYF | TGCAGCGTTGGCCCTCGGGAACTCTACGAGCAGTACTTC
12 | - | - | TRBJ2-1 | TRBV12-5 | CASGWEYNEQFF | TGTGCTAGTGGTTGGGAGTACAATGAGCAGTTCTTC
15 | once | - | TRBJ2-5 | TRBV18 | CASSPPTGGEETQYF | TGTGCCAGCTCACCACCTACAGGGGGGGAAGAGACCCAGTACTTC
16 | - | TRBD1 | TRBJ1-1 | TRBV9 | CASSRAGTGGNTEAFF | TGTGCCAGCAGCAGAGCCGGAACAGGGGGGAACACTGAAGCTTTCTTT
15 | - | - | TRBJ2-7 | TRBV24-1 | CATSDPGHDSYEQYF | TGTGCCACCAGTGATCCGGGACATGATTCCTACGAGCAGTACTTC
11 | - | - | TRBJ1-2 | TRBV4-2 | CASSHRGGYTF | TGTGCCAGCAGCCACCGGGGGGGCTACACCTTC
16 | - | - | TRBJ2-3 | TRBV27 | CASSLYSVVRADTQYF | TGTGCCAGCAGTTTGTACAGTGTAGTCAGAGCAGATACGCAGTATTTT
14 | - | - | TRBJ1-3 | TRBV30 | CAWRVRDSGNTIYF | TGTGCCTGGAGAGTCAGGGATTCAGGAAACACCATATATTTT
15 | - | - | TRBJ1-2 | TRBV6-5 | CASSSPETGNYGYTF | TGTGCCAGCAGTTCGCCCGAGACGGGAAACTATGGCTACACCTTC
14 | - | - | TRBJ2-5 | TRBV4-1 | CASSQDRGPETQYF | TGCGCCAGCAGCCAAGATCGAGGGCCAGAGACCCAGTACTTC
14 | - | TRBD1 | TRBJ1-5 | TRBV9 | CASSVGTEGQPQHF | TGTGCCAGCAGCGTGGGGACAGAGGGTCAGCCCCAGCATTTT
13 | - | TRBD1 | TRBJ2-7 | TRBV2 | CASGPLRQGEQYF | TGTGCCAGCGGGCCTCTCCGACAGGGCGAGCAGTACTTC
11 | - | - | TRBJ1-1 | TRBV19 | CESRSITEAFF | TGTGAGAGCAGGTCAATCACTGAAGCTTTCTTT
15 | - | TRBD1 | TRBJ1-5 | TRBV6-2/TRBV6-3 | CASSRGQGAIQPQHF | TGTGCCAGCAGCCGGGGACAGGGGGCGATTCAGCCCCAGCATTTT
16 | - | TRBD2 | TRBJ2-1 | TRBV15 | CATSEVGLAGFNEQFF | TGTGCCACCAGCGAAGTCGGACTAGCGGGGTTCAATGAGCAGTTCTTC